Listed below are T cell receptor beta chains from one sample, sequenced in a study of siplizumab effects on memory and regulatory T cells. Sequenced by immunoSEQ multiplex PCR; TCRdb stores in-frame clones only, minus some. The data contain approximately 100,000 clones, 75% to 95% of them seen just once; the ten biggest clones take up roughly 2.8%. Sequencing was done on a sample of CD4+ T cells sorted from blood. All receptors derive from a human donor in good health. Some clones in this sample may be carry-over from other donors' samples. Both conserved end residues are part of each CDR3. The D gene is left open where the match is weak. A row's size may be missing; if present it is once, few, many or a size class.

V,length,D,size,J,DNA,CDR3
TRBV9,14,-,-,TRBJ1-5,TGTGCCAGCAGCCTCGACAGTGCAAATCAGCCCCAGCATTTT,CASSLDSANQPQHF
TRBV9,13,-,-,TRBJ1-1,TGTGCCAGCAGCGTTGAGCTTTACACTGAAGCTTTCTTT,CASSVELYTEAFF
TRBV13,12,-,-,TRBJ2-7,TGTGCCAGCAGCTTCCGGGGCTACGAGCAGTACTTC,CASSFRGYEQYF
TRBV25-1,15,-,-,TRBJ2-2,TGTGCCAGCAGTGAAATCTTGGACCCGGGCGGGGAGCTGTTTTTT,CASSEILDPGGELFF
TRBV30,14,-,-,TRBJ1-3,TGTGCCTGGAGTGTTGAGCGAACTGGAAACACCATATATTTT,CAWSVERTGNTIYF
TRBV14,17,TRBD2,-,TRBJ2-3,TGTGCCAGCAGCCTACCCGGACTAGGGGCCCCCACAGATACGCAGTATTTT,CASSLPGLGAPTDTQYF
TRBV7-2,15,TRBD2,-,TRBJ2-7,TGTGCCAGCAGCTTGATTTCTAGCGGGATCTACGAGCAGTACTTC,CASSLISSGIYEQYF
TRBV6-1,11,-,-,TRBJ2-7,TGTGCCAGCAGTGAAATCTACGAGCAGTACTTC,CASSEIYEQYF
TRBV6-6,16,TRBD1,-,TRBJ2-7,TGTGCCAGCAGTCGAGCAACAGGGGGCGAAGCCTACGAGCAGTACTTC,CASSRATGGEAYEQYF
TRBV20-1,11,-,-,TRBJ2-5,TGCAGTGCTAGAGTGGGAGAGACCCAGTACTTC,CSARVGETQYF
TRBV19,16,TRBD2,-,TRBJ2-1,TGTGCCAGTAGTATAACGGGCGGGAGGGCCTACAATGAGCAGTTCTTC,CASSITGGRAYNEQFF
TRBV10-1,13,-,-,TRBJ2-4,TGCGCCAGCACCCCCGGGACCGAATCACCCTTGTACTTC,CASTPGTESPLYF
TRBV7-6,17,TRBD1,-,TRBJ2-7,TGTGCCAGCAGCAACCAGCGACCGGGACAGGGCACCTACGAGCAGTACTTC,CASSNQRPGQGTYEQYF
TRBV28,18,TRBD1,-,TRBJ1-3,TGTGCCAGCAGTTTGGGACAGGGGGTTTTATTCGGTAGCAACACCATATATTTT,CASSLGQGVLFGSNTIYF
TRBV12-5,16,TRBD2,-,TRBJ2-1,TGTGCTAGTGGTTTGGTACTCCAGCGGGAGTCCAATGAGCAGTTCTTC,CASGLVLQRESNEQFF
TRBV7-2,14,-,once,TRBJ2-7,TGTGCCAGCAGCACAGGGATTCGCTCCTACGAGCAGTACTTC,CASSTGIRSYEQYF
TRBV19,14,-,few,TRBJ2-7,TGTGCCGCTTGGTTAAGGCAGCTGAACTACGAGCAGTACTTC,CAAWLRQLNYEQYF
TRBV13,19,TRBD2,once,TRBJ2-5,TGTGCCAGCAGCCGAACGATTACTAGCGGGAGGTACCCCCGGGAGACCCAGTACTTC,CASSRTITSGRYPRETQYF
TRBV10-2,13,-,-,TRBJ1-2,TGCGCCAGCACCCAGGGCAGGGATAATGGCTACACCTTC,CASTQGRDNGYTF
TRBV21-1,12,-,-,TRBJ2-3,TGTGCCAGCAGCATGTCCAAGGATACGCAGTATTTT,CASSMSKDTQYF
TRBV12-5,13,-,-,TRBJ1-1,TGTGCTAGTGGTTCGGAGGCGGGGTGGGAAGCTTTCTTT,CASGSEAGWEAFF
TRBV25-1,12,-,-,TRBJ2-5,TGTGCCAGCAGTGAAGGGTTACAGACCCAGTACTTC,CASSEGLQTQYF
TRBV7-9,16,TRBD2,-,TRBJ2-5,TGTGCCAGCAGCTTGGCTAGCGGAACTAACAGGGAGACCCAGTACTTC,CASSLASGTNRETQYF
TRBV27,14,-,-,TRBJ2-3,TGTGCCAGCAGTTCCTCGGGTGTTTTCGGCACGCAGTATTTT,CASSSSGVFGTQYF
TRBV5-4,14,-,-,TRBJ2-7,TGTGCCAGCAGCTTGTACTTTTCGCAGGGAAAACAGTACTTC,CASSLYFSQGKQYF
TRBV6-5,12,-,-,TRBJ1-2,TGTGCCAGCAGGGCGGGTAACTATGGCTACACCTTC,CASRAGNYGYTF
TRBV5-1,17,TRBD1,-,TRBJ2-7,TGCGCCAGCACGCATGGTAACCGGGACAGGGGAGCGTACGAGCAGTACTTC,CASTHGNRDRGAYEQYF
TRBV5-5,14,-,-,TRBJ1-1,TGTGCCAGCAGCTTGGAACAGGGGAACACTGAAGCTTTCTTT,CASSLEQGNTEAFF
TRBV6-5,14,TRBD1,-,TRBJ1-2,TGTGCCAGCAGTCAGGGACAGGGAATTGGGGGCTACACCTTC,CASSQGQGIGGYTF
TRBV11-3,14,-,-,TRBJ2-3,TGTGCCAGCAGCCCCGGGGGTAGCACAGATACGCAGTATTTT,CASSPGGSTDTQYF
TRBV5-8,19,-,-,TRBJ2-6,TGTGCCAGCAGCTCATTCAGGGGCGCTCATACCTCTGGGGCCAACGTCCTGACTTTC,CASSSFRGAHTSGANVLTF
TRBV7-9,17,TRBD2,-,TRBJ2-7,TGTGCCAGCAGCTCACCCCTAGGGACTAGCGGAGGCTACGAGCAGTACTTC,CASSSPLGTSGGYEQYF
TRBV20-1,11,-,-,TRBJ2-7,TGCAGCGGACTGTCGTTTGGCGAGCAGTACTTC,CSGLSFGEQYF
TRBV5-6,16,TRBD2,-,TRBJ2-1,TGTGCCAGCGGAGTACTAGCGGGAGGGCGGTACAATGAGCAGTTCTTC,CASGVLAGGRYNEQFF
TRBV7-7,13,TRBD2,-,TRBJ2-7,TGTGCTAGCAGCTTAACTAGCGGGAACGAGCAGTACTTC,CASSLTSGNEQYF
TRBV10-1,21,-,once,TRBJ2-1,TGCGCCAGCAGTGAGACGTTGGGGCCGTCGTTAGGGTGTAGGTCCTACAATGAGCAGTTCTTC,CASSETLGPSLGCRSYNEQFF
TRBV7-2,16,TRBD1,-,TRBJ1-1,TGTGCCAGCAGCTTAGGTACAGGGGGCTTGAACACTGAAGCTTTCTTT,CASSLGTGGLNTEAFF
TRBV5-1,15,TRBD2,-,TRBJ2-1,TGCGCCAGCAGCATCTATAGCGGGAGGGCGTGGGAGCAGTTCTTC,CASSIYSGRAWEQFF
TRBV4-1,17,TRBD1,-,TRBJ2-1,TGCGCCAGCAGCCAAGAAAGTGACAGGGGAACCTACAATGAGCAGTTCTTC,CASSQESDRGTYNEQFF